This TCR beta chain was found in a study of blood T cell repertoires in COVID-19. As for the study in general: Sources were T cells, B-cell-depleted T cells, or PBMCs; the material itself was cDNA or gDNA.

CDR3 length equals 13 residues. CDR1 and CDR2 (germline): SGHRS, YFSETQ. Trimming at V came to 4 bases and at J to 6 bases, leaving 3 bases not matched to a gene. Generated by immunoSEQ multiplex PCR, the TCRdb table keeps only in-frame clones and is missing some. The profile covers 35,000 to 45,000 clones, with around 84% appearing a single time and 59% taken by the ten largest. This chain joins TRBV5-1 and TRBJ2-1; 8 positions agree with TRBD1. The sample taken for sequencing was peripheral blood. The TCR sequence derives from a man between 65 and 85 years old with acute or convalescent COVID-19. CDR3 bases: TGCGCCAGCAGCCTAGGACAGGGCAATGAGCAGTTCTTC. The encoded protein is CASSLGQGNEQFF.